The rows below give T cell receptor beta chains drawn from one sample of a study of Tregs in tolerant kidney transplant recipients. The method was immunoSEQ multiplex PCR; TCRdb's version includes in-frame clones alone and lacks a portion of them. This table holds roughly 66,000 clones, over 85% found once. The source material was CD8+ T cells from blood, sampled before the transplant. These receptors all stem from a human donor who received a combined kidney and bone marrow transplant. Both conserved end residues are part of each CDR3. Fields, in order: J gene, clone size, D gene, V gene, CDR3 protein, CDR3 DNA. A D gene is named only where the DNA matches it firmly. The size entry is marked missing in some rows and otherwise reads once, few, many or a size class.

>TRBJ1-2|.|TRBD1|TRBV4-3
CASSQGQGGGWKYGYTF
TGCGCCAGCAGCCAAGGACAGGGCGGTGGGTGGAAGTATGGCTACACCTTC
>TRBJ1-3|.|TRBD1|TRBV28
CASSFRGLTGNTIYF
TGTGCCAGCAGTTTCAGGGGGCTGACTGGAAACACCATATATTTT
>TRBJ2-1|.|TRBD2|TRBV7-9
CASSTTSGSYNEQFF
TGTGCCAGCAGCACCACTAGCGGCTCCTACAATGAGCAGTTCTTC
>TRBJ2-4|.|TRBD2|TRBV4-3
CASSQYLAALAKNIQYF
TGCGCCAGCAGCCAATACCTAGCGGCACTAGCCAAAAACATTCAGTACTTC
>TRBJ2-7|.|TRBD2|TRBV19
CASSIVTSGSYEQYF
TGTGCCAGTAGTATAGTGACTAGCGGGAGCTACGAGCAGTACTTC
>TRBJ2-3|.|TRBD2|TRBV9
CASSLGLAESTDTQYF
TGTGCCAGCAGCTTAGGACTAGCGGAAAGCACAGATACGCAGTATTTT
>TRBJ2-7|.|TRBD2|TRBV7-2
CASSRLAGVTYEQYF
TGTGCCAGCAGCCGACTAGCGGGAGTAACCTACGAGCAGTACTTC
>TRBJ2-7|.|TRBD2|TRBV19
CASSSGRFYEQYF
TGTGCCAGTAGTAGCGGGAGATTCTACGAGCAGTACTTC
>TRBJ2-7|.|.|TRBV7-9
CASSLSESYEQYF
TGTGCCAGCAGCTTGAGCGAGTCCTACGAGCAGTACTTC
>TRBJ2-4|.|.|TRBV18
CASSHPVTVAKNIQYF
TGTGCCAGCTCCCACCCGGTTACAGTAGCCAAAAACATTCAGTACTTC
>TRBJ2-2|.|.|TRBV6-5
CASSSAGELFF
TGTGCCAGCAGTAGCGCCGGGGAGCTGTTTTTT
>TRBJ2-7|.|TRBD1|TRBV5-8
CASSGPGQASYEQYF
TGTGCCAGCAGCGGACCGGGACAGGCCTCCTACGAGCAGTACTTC
>TRBJ1-5|.|.|TRBV4-1
CASSQDPLDSYQPQHF
TGCGCCAGCAGCCAAGACCCCCTTGACAGTTATCAGCCCCAGCATTTT
>TRBJ2-7|.|.|TRBV4-3
CASSHGSGYEQYF
TGCGCCAGCAGCCATGGCTCGGGCTACGAGCAGTACTTC
>TRBJ2-7|.|TRBD1|TRBV7-9
CASSQTGEAAYEQYF
TGTGCCAGCAGCCAAACAGGGGAAGCAGCCTACGAGCAGTACTTC
>TRBJ1-2|few|TRBD1|TRBV4-2
CASSQSGQGAYGYTF
TGTGCCAGCAGCCAGTCGGGACAGGGGGCCTATGGCTACACCTTC
>TRBJ2-7|.|.|TRBV12-5
CASGLASYEQYF
TGTGCTAGTGGCCTGGCCAGCTACGAGCAGTACTTC
>TRBJ2-7|.|TRBD2|TRBV5-1
CASSYTSGGYEQYF
TGCGCCAGCAGCTACACTAGCGGGGGTTACGAGCAGTACTTC
>TRBJ2-3|.|.|TRBV7-9
CASSLRWRDTDTQYF
TGTGCCAGCAGCTTAAGGTGGCGGGACACAGATACGCAGTATTTT
>TRBJ2-7|once|.|TRBV6-4
CASTRDKISYEQYF
TGTGCCAGCACCAGGGACAAGATCTCCTACGAGCAGTACTTC
>TRBJ2-5|.|TRBD1|TRBV19
CASRAGTGGTQYF
TGTGCCAGTAGAGCCGGGACAGGCGGGACCCAGTACTTC
>TRBJ2-7|.|.|TRBV7-2
CASSLVQKTYEQYF
TGTGCCAGCAGCTTAGTACAGAAAACCTACGAGCAGTACTTC
>TRBJ1-4|.|.|TRBV7-8
CASSFRLDEKLFF
TGTGCCAGCAGCTTCAGGTTGGATGAAAAACTGTTTTTT
>TRBJ1-1|once|.|TRBV6-1
CASSEARDFGNTEAFF
TGTGCCAGCAGTGAGGCGAGGGACTTCGGGAACACTGAAGCTTTCTTT
>TRBJ2-3|.|TRBD2|TRBV27
CASSPTSGFSTDTQYF
TGTGCCAGCAGTCCGACTAGCGGGTTTAGCACAGATACGCAGTATTTT
>TRBJ2-7|once|.|TRBV19
CASSILGQPLREQYF
TGTGCCAGTAGTATTTTGGGGCAGCCGCTCCGCGAGCAGTACTTC
>TRBJ1-5|.|.|TRBV11-3
CASRGGPASNQPQHF
TGTGCCAGCAGGGGGGGTCCAGCGAGCAATCAGCCCCAGCATTTT
>TRBJ2-3|.|.|TRBV11-2
CASSLEGGSTDTQYF
TGTGCCAGCAGCTTAGAAGGCGGATCCACAGATACGCAGTATTTT
>TRBJ2-2|.|TRBD2|TRBV4-3
CASSPTRGGTGELFF
TGCGCCAGCAGCCCAACCCGGGGGGGGACCGGGGAGCTGTTTTTT
>TRBJ2-7|once|.|TRBV7-2
CASSLRDISTYEQYF
TGTGCCAGCAGCCTCCGGGACATATCTACCTACGAGCAGTACTTC
>TRBJ2-3|.|.|TRBV11-2
CASSPVSGETTDTQYF
TGTGCCAGCAGCCCAGTCTCGGGGGAGACCACAGATACGCAGTATTTT
>TRBJ1-6|.|TRBD1|TRBV30
CAWSVGSQGAYSPLHF
TGTGCCTGGAGTGTAGGTAGTCAGGGGGCTTATTCACCCCTCCACTTT
>TRBJ2-5|.|.|TRBV29-1
CSVEIPGRLETQYF
TGCAGCGTTGAAATCCCAGGGAGGCTGGAGACCCAGTACTTC
>TRBJ2-1|.|.|TRBV5-5
CASSLSRTTLNEQFF
TGTGCCAGCAGCTTGTCCCGGACAACACTTAATGAGCAGTTCTTC
>TRBJ2-7|.|TRBD1|TRBV6-5
CASLGQASYEQYF
TGTGCCAGCCTGGGACAGGCCTCCTACGAGCAGTACTTC
>TRBJ2-7|once|TRBD1|TRBV13
CASSLGRGQGGAYEQYF
TGTGCCAGCAGCTTAGGCCGAGGACAGGGGGGCGCCTACGAGCAGTACTTC
>TRBJ2-7|.|.|TRBV6-9
CASSTTNSGHEQYF
TGTGCCAGCTCTACGACTAACTCTGGTCACGAGCAGTACTTC
>TRBJ2-1|.|.|TRBV9
CASSASDNEQFF
TGTGCCAGCAGCGCTTCTGACAATGAGCAGTTCTTC
>TRBJ2-1|.|.|TRBV12-5
CASGLRTFDEQFF
TGTGCTAGTGGTTTGCGGACTTTTGATGAGCAGTTCTTC
>TRBJ2-5|.|TRBD1|TRBV29-1
CSVPRGGQGIETQYF
TGCAGCGTCCCCAGGGGGGGACAGGGGATTGAGACCCAGTACTTC